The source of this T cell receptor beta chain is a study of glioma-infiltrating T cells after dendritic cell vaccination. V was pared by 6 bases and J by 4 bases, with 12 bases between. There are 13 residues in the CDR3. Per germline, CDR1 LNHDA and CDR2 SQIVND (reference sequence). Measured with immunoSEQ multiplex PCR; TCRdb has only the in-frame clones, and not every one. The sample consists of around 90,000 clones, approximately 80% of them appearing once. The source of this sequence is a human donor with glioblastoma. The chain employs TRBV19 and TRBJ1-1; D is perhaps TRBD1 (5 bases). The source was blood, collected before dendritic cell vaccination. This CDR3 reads CASRKGLGTEAFF. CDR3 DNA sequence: TGTGCCAGTAGAAAGGGGCTGGGCACTGAAGCTTTCTTT.